This T cell receptor (beta chain) is from a study of long-term antiretroviral therapy in people with HIV. The study drew at least one pre-ART and at least two post-ART PBMC samples from every donor. Turning to this clone: The antigen remains unidentified.

This was the immunoSEQ v3.0 assay at survey level. Each sample had sequencing targeting roughly 35,000-55,000 T-cell genomes. Clones were read by immunoSEQ multiplex PCR, and TCRdb kept only the in-frame ones, dropping some. The sample lists approximately 30,000 clones, about 85% seen once, with 7% to 9% in the top ten. Broader study findings: CDR3 lengths in HIV samples spanned a narrower range than controls. ART was followed by higher diversity that remained below transplant donor controls.

V was clipped by 0 bases and J by 6 bases, with 9 bases between them. CDR3 length: 14 residues. The germline V gene encodes CDR1 SGHDT and CDR2 YYEEEE. The starting material was unsorted PBMCs, obtained 3 years after starting antiretroviral therapy. The clonotype comes from a man in his forties or fifties with HIV. J is TRBJ2-2 and V is TRBV5-6; D perhaps matches TRBD2 (5 bases). The CDR3 DNA follows: TGTGCCAGCAGCTTGGGGGGAGTGGCCGGGGAGCTGTTTTTT. Amino acids: CASSLGGVAGELFF.